This is a list of T cell receptor beta chains from one sample in a study of cytomegalovirus exposure and HLA in healthy donors. Generated by immunoSEQ multiplex PCR, the TCRdb table keeps only in-frame clones and is missing some. The sample has 150,000 to 180,000 clones; roughly 90% are singletons. Sequencing was carried out using PBMCs. Receptors were obtained from a man in his late teens or twenties in good health and CMV-seropositive. Each CDR3 is given with its conserved first and last residue. D genes are given only for firm matches. Clone size is shown for a subset of rows, as once, few, many or a class of expanded clone.

NA	NA	TRBV5-1	TRBJ1-4	CASSLGGSNEKLFF	TGCGCCAGCAGCTTGGGAGGGAGTAATGAAAAACTGTTTTTT
TRBD2	NA	TRBV7-9	TRBJ2-5	CASSFRTSGTGETQYF	TGTGCCAGCAGCTTCCGGACTAGCGGGACAGGAGAGACCCAGTACTTC
TRBD2	NA	TRBV18	TRBJ2-1	CASSPLSSGGGHNEQFF	TGTGCCAGCTCACCACTTTCGAGCGGGGGGGGTCACAATGAGCAGTTCTTC
NA	few	TRBV7-3	TRBJ2-2	CASSLGDGELFF	TGTGCCAGCAGCCTCGGGGACGGGGAGCTGTTTTTT
TRBD2	NA	TRBV29-1	TRBJ2-1	CSVEGPRGGSYNEQFF	TGCAGCGTTGAAGGACCCCGGGGGGGCTCCTACAATGAGCAGTTCTTC
NA	NA	TRBV18	TRBJ2-3	CASTLGASTDTQYF	TGTGCCAGTACTCTGGGGGCCTCCACAGATACGCAGTATTTT
NA	NA	TRBV5-1	TRBJ2-5	CASSLAGRETQYF	TGCGCCAGCAGCTTGGCGGGTCGAGAGACCCAGTACTTC
TRBD2	once	TRBV7-8	TRBJ2-3	CASSSPLALAGGRSTDTQYF	TGTGCCAGCAGCTCCCCGCTGGCACTAGCGGGGGGGCGCAGCACAGATACGCAGTATTTT
NA	NA	TRBV5-5	TRBJ1-2	CASSLGDRSPYGYTF	TGTGCCAGCAGCTTGGGAGACAGGTCCCCCTATGGCTACACCTTC
TRBD2	NA	TRBV11-2	TRBJ2-2	CASSTWGGFGELFF	TGTGCCAGCAGCACATGGGGGGGATTCGGGGAGCTGTTTTTT
TRBD2	NA	TRBV6-1	TRBJ2-7	CATTTSGGAIEQYF	TGTGCTACAACTACTAGCGGGGGGGCCATCGAGCAGTACTTC
TRBD1	NA	TRBV27	TRBJ2-1	CASSPLDRVYNEQFF	TGTGCCAGCAGTCCCCTGGACAGGGTGTACAATGAGCAGTTCTTC
NA	NA	TRBV6-5	TRBJ2-1	CASSYQMVNEQFF	TGTGCCAGCAGTTACCAGATGGTCAATGAGCAGTTCTTC
TRBD2	NA	TRBV11-3	TRBJ2-1	CASSPSGGGTNEQFF	TGTGCCAGCAGCCCCAGCGGCGGGGGAACGAATGAGCAGTTCTTC
NA	once	TRBV30	TRBJ1-4	CAWSLRRGKLFF	TGTGCCTGGAGTTTACGAAGGGGAAAACTGTTTTTT
NA	NA	TRBV15	TRBJ1-1	CATSSWRAEAFF	TGTGCCACCAGCTCCTGGAGGGCTGAAGCTTTCTTT
TRBD1	NA	TRBV30	TRBJ1-1	CAWSRDRGNTEAFF	TGTGCCTGGAGTAGGGACAGGGGCAACACTGAAGCTTTCTTT
NA	NA	TRBV30	TRBJ1-5	CAWSVGGTGNQPQHF	TGTGCCTGGAGTGTAGGGGGAACGGGCAATCAGCCCCAGCATTTT
NA	NA	TRBV14	TRBJ2-1	CASSLGDWSDEQFF	TGTGCCAGCAGCCTCGGGGATTGGAGCGATGAGCAGTTCTTC
TRBD1	once	TRBV18	TRBJ2-3	CASSPSDRECSF	TGTGCCAGCTCACCCTCGGACAGGGAGTGTAGTTTT
TRBD1	NA	TRBV6-1	TRBJ1-2	CASSTGTGDYGYTF	TGTGCCAGCAGCACCGGGACAGGTGACTATGGCTACACCTTC
NA	once	TRBV18	TRBJ2-2	CASSPGSGLNTGELFF	TGTGCCAGCTCACCCGGGTCGGGACTGAACACCGGGGAGCTGTTTTTT
TRBD1	NA	TRBV6-5	TRBJ2-1	CASSTGTGRYNEQFF	TGTGCCAGCAGTACAGGGACAGGGCGCTACAATGAGCAGTTCTTC
TRBD1	NA	TRBV6-1	TRBJ1-2	CASSLTGGYGYTF	TGTGCCAGCAGCCTCACAGGGGGCTATGGCTACACCTTC
NA	NA	TRBV9	TRBJ2-3	CASSVVPSFTSTDTQYF	TGTGCCAGCAGCGTAGTGCCTAGCTTCACTAGCACAGATACGCAGTATTTT
TRBD2	NA	TRBV14	TRBJ2-7	CASSRREGLASSYEQYF	TGTGCCAGCAGCCGCCGTGAGGGACTAGCGTCCTCCTACGAGCAGTACTTC
TRBD1	NA	TRBV7-3	TRBJ2-2	CASSPRSTDRGGGELFF	TGTGCCAGCAGCCCCCGCTCCACGGACAGGGGGGGCGGGGAGCTGTTTTTT
NA	NA	TRBV7-2	TRBJ2-1	CASQGFDSSYNEQFF	TGTGCCAGCCAGGGTTTCGACAGCTCCTACAATGAGCAGTTCTTC
NA	NA	TRBV19	TRBJ1-2	CAAGRTKGLTTGYTF	TGTGCCGCCGGGCGGACAAAAGGATTAACTACTGGCTACACCTTC
TRBD2	NA	TRBV5-1	TRBJ2-3	CASSPTSGISTDTQYF	TGCGCCAGCAGCCCTACTAGCGGGATAAGCACAGATACGCAGTATTTT
TRBD1	NA	TRBV7-2	TRBJ1-2	CASSPGTEGGYTF	TGTGCCAGCAGCCCCGGGACAGAGGGCGGCTACACCTTC
TRBD2	NA	TRBV5-1	TRBJ2-2	CASSVPGGYTGELFF	TGCGCCAGCAGCGTCCCGGGAGGTTACACCGGGGAGCTGTTTTTT
TRBD2	NA	TRBV6-4	TRBJ2-1	CASSPFPGTSFEQFF	TGTGCCAGCAGTCCCTTCCCCGGGACTAGCTTTGAGCAGTTCTTC
NA	NA	TRBV19	TRBJ1-2	CASLSPGLGANYGYTF	TGTGCCAGTCTTAGCCCGGGATTGGGAGCTAACTATGGCTACACCTTC
TRBD2	NA	TRBV11-2	TRBJ2-7	CASSSGLGKGEQYF	TGTGCCAGCAGCTCAGGACTAGGGAAAGGCGAGCAGTACTTC
TRBD1	NA	TRBV7-9	TRBJ1-2	CASRFAGGKGGYTF	TGTGCCAGCAGGTTCGCAGGGGGTAAGGGTGGCTACACCTTC
TRBD2	NA	TRBV5-1	TRBJ2-1	CASSLGLAGGDFRGQFF	TGCGCCAGCAGCTTGGGGCTAGCGGGAGGTGACTTCCGGGGGCAGTTCTTC
NA	NA	TRBV7-9	TRBJ2-1	CASSLRRRGDEQFF	TGTGCCAGCAGCTTAAGGCGCAGGGGCGATGAGCAGTTCTTC
TRBD2	NA	TRBV5-4	TRBJ2-3	CASSDGGGTDTQYF	TGTGCCAGCAGCGACGGGGGGGGCACAGATACGCAGTATTTT
NA	NA	TRBV18	TRBJ1-2	CASSPDRGGLYGYTF	TGTGCCAGCTCACCAGATAGGGGGGGCCTCTATGGCTACACCTTC
TRBD2	NA	TRBV7-3	TRBJ2-3	CASSLRGMASGTTDTQYF	TGTGCCAGCAGCTTAAGGGGAATGGCTAGCGGAACCACAGATACGCAGTATTTT
TRBD1	NA	TRBV9	TRBJ1-4	CASSPEGTDNEKLFF	TGTGCCAGCAGCCCAGAGGGGACAGACAATGAAAAACTGTTTTTT
TRBD2	NA	TRBV18	TRBJ2-1	CASSSALAGVSYNEQFF	TGTGCCAGCTCAAGCGCTTTAGCGGGCGTCTCCTACAATGAGCAGTTCTTC
NA	NA	TRBV7-2	TRBJ1-2	CASSLGKATNYGYTF	TGTGCCAGCAGCTTAGGTAAAGCGACCAACTATGGCTACACCTTC
TRBD2	NA	TRBV5-1	TRBJ2-1	CASSLPLAVYNEQFF	TGCGCCAGCAGCTTGCCCCTAGCGGTGTACAATGAGCAGTTCTTC
NA	NA	TRBV7-2	TRBJ2-7	CASSLGPAGNEQYF	TGTGCCAGCAGCTTAGGGCCCGCGGGGAACGAGCAGTACTTC
TRBD1	NA	TRBV9	TRBJ2-5	CASSPRTGRGTQYF	TGTGCCAGCAGCCCCCGGACAGGGCGAGGGACCCAGTACTTC